This T cell receptor (beta chain) was captured in a study of blood T cell repertoires in COVID-19. Repertoires were generated with immunoSEQ multiplex PCR, while TCRdb's copy carries only in-frame clones and drops some. The sample carries hundreds of thousands of clones, roughly 83% recorded once. The germline gives CDR1 SGHNT, CDR2 YYREEE (reference sequence). The CDR3 is 19 amino acids. Trimming took 0 bases from V and 8 from J; bases not matched to a gene: 17. This TCR derives from a man in his forties with acute or convalescent COVID-19. The chain recombines TRBV5-4 with TRBJ2-3; TRBD1 matches at 11 bases. Sample: peripheral blood. CDR3 nucleotides: TGTGCCAGCAGCTTGGGTGGCTATCCCCGGGACAGGGGGAAGGGTACGCAGTATTTT. Amino acids: CASSLGGYPRDRGKGTQYF. Using reference TRBV5-4 and TRBJ2-3 for the parts outside the CDR3, the full variable domain is ETGVTQSPTHLIKTRGQQVTLRCSSQSGHNTVSWYQQALGQGPQFIFQYYREEENGRGNFPPRFSGLQFPNYSSELNVNALELDDSALYLCASSLGGYPRDRGKGTQYFGPGTRLTVL.